Presented here are 30 T cell receptor beta chains from one specimen sequenced in a study of post-analysis software for immune sequencing data. Their antigens are not known. Findings and limits, study-wide: In patients, a few TRBV segments were more frequent than in controls, with TRBV5-6, TRBV5-1 and TRBV20-1 among them.

Incorporated into the TCR beta cDNA libraries were unique molecular identifiers, which served to reduce PCR and sequencing biases. TCRdb itself ran the PCR reads through MiXCR, one entry per CDR3 protein. This table has roughly 700,000 distinct CDR3 sequences, 25% to 30% appearing once. Material: blood. The receptors originated from a girl aged 5-17 years with multiple sclerosis.

DNA for the CDR3: TGTGCCAGCAGTTCGCAGGGTGACTATGGCTACACCTTC. Amino acid sequence: CASSSQGDYGYTF. The rearrangement uses TRBV6-6 and TRBJ1-2, with a weak D call TRBD1 (5 bases). Germline CDR1 reads MNHNY; CDR2 reads SVGAGI (reference sequence). This CDR3 contains 13 residues. V dropped 4 bases and J dropped 3 bases, with 9 bases sitting between them.

The chain employs TRBV12-3 or TRBV12-4 and TRBJ2-3; D perhaps matches TRBD1 (6 bases). The V end lost 7 bases, the J end lost 1 base, and 21 bases lay between the germline ends. CDR3 length: 17 residues. CDR3 nucleotide sequence: TGTGCCAGCATTCCGGCTTCGGACAGAGCGGGCACAGATACGCAGTATTTT. It translates to CASIPASDRAGTDTQYF.

The chain joins TRBV7-2 to TRBJ2-5, with D maybe TRBD2 (6 bases). This CDR3 is 13 amino acids long. Germline-derived CDR1 and CDR2 are SGHTA and FQGNSA. Trimming cost V 5 bases and J 4 bases, with 11 bases left between them. The CDR3 nucleotides read TGTGCCAGCAGCCCGGACTACGCAGAGACCCAGTACTTC. Its translation: CASSPDYAETQYF. The complete variable domain, with remaining parts taken from reference TRBV7-2 and TRBJ2-5, reads GAGVSQSPSNKVTEKGKDVELRCDPISGHTALYWYRQSLGQGLEFLIYFQGNSAPDKSGLPSDRFSAERTGGSVSTLTIQRTQQEDSAVYLCASSPDYAETQYFGPGTRLLVL.

On this clonotype itself: A single base separates this from a much larger clone, so it may be a read error. The V and J genes are TRBV10-3 and TRBJ1-2; 9 bases agree with TRBD1. The length of the CDR3 is 13 residues. From germline, CDR1 is ENHRY and CDR2 SYGVKD. CDR3 coding DNA: TGTGGCATCAGGGGGACAGGGACCTATGGCTACACCTTC. This encodes CGIRGTGTYGYTF.

The sample holds a few counts of this clonotype. The gene calls are TRBV5-5 and TRBJ2-5; D not resolved. This CDR3 is built from 14 residues. The V and J ends lost 4 bases and 5 bases respectively, with 15 bases between them. Looked up from germline, CDR1 is SGHKS and CDR2 is YYEKEE (reference sequence). CDR3 sequence reads: CASSRTRELETQYF. CDR3 in DNA: TGTGCCAGCAGCCGGACCCGAGAGTTGGAGACCCAGTACTTC.

The chain joins TRBV5-1 to TRBJ1-4; D perhaps matches TRBD1 (6 bases). The CDR3 has 15 amino acids. Germline CDR1 is SGHRS and CDR2 is YFSETQ. V lost 4 bases and J lost 9, with 19 bases in between. The CDR3 region has the DNA TGCGCCAGCAGCCCGTCGACAGGAGGCGGGAAAAAACTGTTTTTT. Protein: CASSPSTGGGKKLFF. The variable domain in full, with the rest retrieved from reference TRBV5-1 and TRBJ1-4, is KAGVTQTPRYLIKTRGQQVTLSCSPISGHRSVSWYQQTPGQGLQFLFEYFSETQRNKGNFPGRFSGRQFSNSRSEMNVSTLELGDSALYLCASSPSTGGGKKLFFGSGTQLSVL.

This clonotype has more than one count but fewer than ten. This rearrangement joins TRBV5-1 to TRBJ2-1, with 11 positions matching TRBD2. This CDR3 comprises 16 residues. Germline V lookup: CDR1 SGHRS, CDR2 YFSETQ. Unmatched junction bases numbered 10, after V lost 4 bases and J lost 7 bases. Written as DNA, the CDR3 is TGCGCCAGCAGCCGCCTTGGGGGACTAGCGGCTAATGAGCAGTTCTTC. The encoded protein is CASSRLGGLAANEQFF.

This clonotype occurred once. The rearrangement uses TRBV11-2 and TRBJ2-5; the match to TRBD2 covers 9 bases. The germline CDR1 and CDR2 sequences are SGHAT and FQNNGV. The CDR3 runs to 14 residues. V gave up 3 bases and J gave up 4 bases; unmatched junction bases: 3. The CDR3 spells CASSLLTSGETQYF. Written as DNA, the CDR3 is TGTGCCAGCAGCTTGTTGACTAGCGGAGAGACCCAGTACTTC.

The table lists this clonotype with a count of one. This sequence joins TRBV5-5 and TRBJ2-1; the match to TRBD2 covers 8 bases. CDR3 length equals 15 residues. CDR1 SGHKS and CDR2 YYEKEE come from the germline V gene (reference sequence). V lost 0 bases, J lost 14 bases, and 13 bases stayed unmatched. The CDR3 spells CASSLGVLLREVEFF. DNA of the CDR3: TGTGCCAGCAGCTTGGGAGTATTACTGCGGGAGGTGGAGTTCTTC.

The table lists this clonotype with a count of one. This chain links TRBV6-5 with TRBJ2-2; D may correspond to TRBD1 or TRBD2 (6 bases each). In germline, CDR1 is MNHEY, CDR2 SVGAGI. CDR3 length: 16 residues. Trimming took 4 bases from V and 6 from J, leaving 18 bases between them. Written as DNA, the CDR3 is TGTGCCAGCAGTTCCGAGGGGGGCGGAGCGGCCGGGGAGCTGTTTTTT. It yields the protein CASSSEGGGAAGELFF.

This clonotype was seen a few times. The chain couples TRBV14 to TRBJ2-3; D call uncertain. CDR1 is SGHDN, CDR2 FVKESK, per germline. The V and J ends lost 4 bases and 2 bases respectively, with 10 bases between them. The CDR3 has 14 residues. The CDR3 is CASSPIRFTDTQYF. The CDR3 DNA sequence: TGTGCCAGCAGCCCAATACGGTTCACAGATACGCAGTATTTT.

This clonotype has only a few counts. This rearrangement joins TRBV5-6 to TRBJ2-7, with a possible D match to TRBD1 (5 bases). The V gene's germline CDR1 is SGHDT and CDR2 YYEEEE. V was cut by 0 bases and J by 3 bases, with 10 bases left in between. This CDR3 region has 14 residues. CDR3 nucleotides: TGTGCCAGCAGCTTGGGACAGAACATCTACGAGCAGTACTTC. This codes for CASSLGQNIYEQYF.

The chain links TRBV3-1 to TRBJ2-5; the D is unclear. This CDR3 is 13 amino acids long. Germline lookup yields CDR1 LGHDT and CDR2 YNNKEL (reference sequence). The V gene lost 4 bases and the J gene lost 11 bases, with 17 bases spanning the gap. The CDR3 region is CASSPKGIYGQYF. The CDR3 DNA sequence: TGTGCCAGCAGCCCCAAAGGGATCTACGGGCAGTACTTC.

The rearrangement uses TRBV5-1 and TRBJ2-7; unclear D gene. This CDR3 has 14 residues. Germline values: CDR1 SGHRS, CDR2 YFSETQ. Trimming left V 0 bases short and J 3 bases short, with 10 bases between. The CDR3 reads CASSLGGPNYEQYF. DNA for the CDR3: TGCGCCAGCAGCTTGGGCGGACCAAACTACGAGCAGTACTTC.

The rearrangement links TRBV20-1 to TRBJ1-5; possible D gene TRBD1, 6 bases. CDR1 is DFQATT, CDR2 SNEGSKA, per germline (reference sequence). The CDR3 spans 13 residues. The V gene lost 4 bases and the J gene lost 7 bases, with 14 bases spanning the gap. CDR3 amino acids: CSATQGLGQPQHF. The CDR3 DNA follows: TGCAGTGCTACACAGGGTCTCGGGCAGCCCCAGCATTTT.

The J gene is TRBJ1-2, the V gene TRBV20-1; 9 nucleotides line up with TRBD1. The CDR3 contains 18 residues. Germline V gene lookup returns CDR1 DFQATT and CDR2 SNEGSKA (reference sequence). V lost 6 bases and J lost 0; bases outside the gene matches: 17. CDR3 DNA sequence: TGCAGTGCCCCGCCCCAGGGACAGGGAGAGCTAGCTAACTATGGCTACACCTTC. Translation gives CSAPPQGQGELANYGYTF.

In this sample, this clonotype turned up a few times. The chain links TRBV27 to TRBJ1-2; no clear D. The germline V gene encodes CDR1 MNHEY and CDR2 SMNVEV (reference sequence). The CDR3 is 14 residues long. V dropped 8 bases and J dropped 7 bases, with 20 bases sitting between them. CDR3 loop: CASLLPMGLGGYTF. CDR3 in DNA: TGTGCCAGCCTTCTGCCAATGGGGTTGGGTGGCTACACCTTC.

This chain links TRBV2 with TRBJ2-7, with D perhaps given as TRBD1 or TRBD2 (5 bases each). Per germline, CDR1 SNHLY and CDR2 FYNNEI. Trimming removed 6 bases at V and 6 bases at J, with 9 bases between. There are 11 residues in the CDR3. CDR3: CASSRDREQYF. The CDR3 DNA sequence: TGTGCCAGCAGCCGGGACCGCGAGCAGTACTTC.

The V gene is TRBV4-1, the J gene TRBJ2-5; 11 positions match TRBD2. This CDR3 has 15 residues. Per germline, CDR1 MGHRA and CDR2 YSYEKL. V was clipped by 5 bases and J by 4 bases; unmatched bases: 6. The CDR3 region is CASSGRLAGLETQYF. Written as DNA, the CDR3 is TGCGCCAGCAGCGGAAGACTAGCGGGGTTAGAGACCCAGTACTTC.

This chain joins TRBV6-1 and TRBJ2-3, with 15 bases that match TRBD2. Germline CDR1 MNHNS, CDR2 SASEGT. V gave up 7 bases and J gave up 5 bases; unmatched junction bases: 13. The CDR3 has 18 amino acids. CDR3 residues: CASTWTSGRASGGDTQYF. The CDR3 DNA reads TGTGCCAGCACCTGGACTAGCGGGAGGGCCAGCGGAGGAGATACGCAGTATTTT.

This clonotype was counted a few times. The chain combines TRBV3-1 with TRBJ2-6, with D possibly TRBD2 on 5 matching bases. The CDR3 is 17 amino acids. Trimming removed 0 bases from V and 0 bases from J, with 9 bases in between. Germline values: CDR1 LGHDT, CDR2 YNNKEL (reference sequence). CDR3 DNA sequence: TGTGCCAGCAGCCAAGATCAAGGGAGCTCTGGGGCCAACGTCCTGACTTTC. As protein: CASSQDQGSSGANVLTF.

This chain connects TRBV28 to TRBJ2-4; a possible D gene is TRBD1 (6 bases). TRBJ2-7 matches the DNA end more closely, so the J call is doubtful. Germline CDR1 reads MDHEN; CDR2 reads SYDVKM. The CDR3 is made up of 14 amino acids. CDR3 amino acids: CASSTTGFADEQYF. CDR3 sequence (DNA): TGTGCCAGCAGTACCACAGGGTTTGCCGACGAGCAGTACTTC.

V and J are TRBV5-1 and TRBJ2-3; D is uncertain. V lost 4 bases to trimming and J lost 4 bases, with 19 bases between them. Per germline, CDR1 SGHRS and CDR2 YFSETQ. There are 16 residues in the CDR3. This CDR3 reads CASSPRPIPVADTQYF. CDR3 bases: TGCGCCAGCAGCCCCAGACCCATCCCGGTCGCAGATACGCAGTATTTT.

The chain employs TRBV18 and TRBJ1-2; D remains unclear. This CDR3 is 12 amino acids long. The germline V gene encodes CDR1 KGHSH and CDR2 LQKENI. V dropped 0 bases and J dropped 10 bases, with 9 bases sitting between them. CDR3: CASSPPGLSYTF. In DNA, the CDR3 is TGTGCCAGCTCACCACCCGGGCTCTCCTACACCTTC.

This clonotype was observed a handful of times. The chain couples TRBV20-1 to TRBJ2-7; D is unclear. The CDR3 totals 14 residues. CDR1 is DFQATT, CDR2 SNEGSKA, per germline (reference sequence). Trimming left V 0 bases short and J 2 bases short, with 11 bases between. CDR3 residues: CSARDFAGTYEQYF. Written as DNA, the CDR3 is TGCAGTGCTAGAGATTTCGCAGGTACCTACGAGCAGTACTTC.

A note on this clonotype: The junction departs from germline at one end; a sequencing error may be responsible. The chain links TRBV12-3 or TRBV12-4 to TRBJ2-3; D might be TRBD1 (5 bases). The CDR3 has 15 amino acids. CDR3 residues: CASSPRTSRADAQYF. CDR3 coding DNA: TGTGCCAGCAGCCCCAGGACAAGCAGAGCAGATGCGCAGTATTTT.

The chain joins TRBV3-1 to TRBJ2-1; the D gene is possibly TRBD1 (6 bases). In germline, CDR1 is LGHDT, CDR2 YNNKEL (reference sequence). Trimming took 1 base from V and 3 from J, leaving 10 bases between them. The CDR3 totals 15 residues. The CDR3 DNA follows: TGTGCCAGCAGCCAAGCGACAGGTAGCTACAATGAGCAGTTCTTC. Amino acid sequence: CASSQATGSYNEQFF.

The genes are TRBV5-1 and TRBJ1-1; no definite D call. Trimming left V 2 bases short and J 1 base short, with 9 bases between. This CDR3 is 14 amino acids long. Germline V lookup: CDR1 SGHRS, CDR2 YFSETQ. CDR3 loop: CASSLATPNTEAFF. DNA for the CDR3: TGCGCCAGCAGCTTAGCCACACCGAACACTGAAGCTTTCTTT.

V is TRBV2 and J is TRBJ2-7; 10 nucleotides align to TRBD2. TRBJ2-5 explains the end of the DNA better; the J call may be wrong. This CDR3 is 14 amino acids long. In germline, CDR1 is SNHLY, CDR2 FYNNEI. CDR3 loop: CASSGAGGPETQYF. CDR3 DNA: TGTGCCAGCAGTGGAGCGGGGGGGCCGGAGACCCAGTACTTC.

This clonotype turned up a few times. The chain carries TRBV6-5 and TRBJ2-7; 9 bases are a match to TRBD1. Germline CDR1 reads MNHEY; CDR2 reads SVGAGI. Germline trimming cut 6 bases from V and 0 bases from J; bases unmatched to any gene: 6. The length of the CDR3 is 15 residues. As DNA, the CDR3 is TGTGCCAGCAGCTTCCGGGACAGGGCCTCCTACGAGCAGTACTTC. Protein product: CASSFRDRASYEQYF.